The 28 T cell receptor beta chains reported below all come from one sample, sequenced in a study of blood T cell repertoires in COVID-19. Generated by immunoSEQ multiplex PCR, the TCRdb table keeps only in-frame clones and is missing some. The table shows some 300,000 clones, with 89% occurring only once. Sequencing was performed on PBMCs or T cells enriched from blood (not recorded which). These receptor sequences come from a woman in her 40s who had recovered from COVID-19.

There are a few counts of this clone. The genes are TRBV6-5 and TRBJ1-4; maybe TRBD1 (6 bases). Germline CDR1 reads MNHEY; CDR2 reads SVGAGI. V was trimmed by 6 bases and J by 3 bases, leaving 11 bases between them. This CDR3 region has 14 residues. The CDR3 nucleotides read TGTGCCAGCAGCTGGACAGAAGCTAATGAAAAACTGTTTTTT. It is translated as CASSWTEANEKLFF.

The rearrangement links TRBV11-2 to TRBJ2-2; the D gene is possibly TRBD2 (5 bases). V was clipped by 4 bases and J by 5 bases, with 11 bases between them. Germline loops: CDR1 SGHAT, CDR2 FQNNGV. The CDR3 has 14 residues. This CDR3 reads CASSSPRRTGELFF. The CDR3 region has the DNA TGTGCCAGCAGCTCCCCACGGAGGACCGGGGAGCTGTTTTTT.

This chain connects TRBV7-2 to TRBJ1-1; 7 bases agree with TRBD1. The CDR3 sequence is 13 residues long. Losses at the gene ends were 0 bases for V and 9 bases for J; bases not matched to a gene: 4. Germline loops: CDR1 SGHTA, CDR2 FQGNSA. The CDR3 region is CASSLARDSQAFF. The DNA for the CDR3 is TGTGCCAGCAGCTTAGCCAGGGACAGTCAAGCTTTCTTT.

The CDR3 sequence: CASSPRTSRKGETQYF. CDR3 bases: TGTGCCAGCAGCCCCCGGACTAGCCGAAAAGGGGAGACCCAGTACTTC. The V call is TRBV5-4, the J call TRBJ2-5, with 8 bases that match TRBD2. The V and J ends lost 4 bases and 5 bases, in that order; junction bases with no gene match: 13. Germline CDR1 SGHNT, CDR2 YYREEE (reference sequence). The CDR3 loop spans 16 amino acids.

This clone has a single count. The rearrangement joins TRBV6-5 to TRBJ1-2, with no clear D. This CDR3 is 13 amino acids long. V was trimmed by 6 bases and J by 2 bases, leaving 10 bases between them. From germline, CDR1 is MNHEY and CDR2 SVGAGI. The DNA for the CDR3 is TGTGCCAGCAGCCCCTCGAGAAACTATGGCTACACCTTC. Residues: CASSPSRNYGYTF.

The rearrangement uses TRBV29-1 and TRBJ1-2; no reliable D call. The CDR3 totals 11 residues. Germline V gene sequence: CDR1 SQVTM, CDR2 ANQGSEA. The ends were cut back, 4 bases at V and 8 bases at J, with 11 bases in the middle. CDR3 sequence (DNA): TGCAGCGTTGGAGGGAATAGGGGCTACACCTTC. The encoded protein is CSVGGNRGYTF.

This clone turned up a few times. The rearrangement links TRBV7-9 to TRBJ2-1; TRBD1 matches at 10 bases. The J segment lost 7 bases and the V segment lost 0 bases, leaving 6 bases of the junction unmatched. Per the germline V gene, CDR1 is SEHNR and CDR2 is FQNEAQ (reference sequence). The CDR3 covers 16 residues. CDR3 residues: CASSLALGQGTNEQFF. DNA for the CDR3: TGTGCCAGCAGCTTAGCCCTGGGACAGGGGACGAATGAGCAGTTCTTC.

The chain is built from TRBV18 and TRBJ1-1, with D perhaps matching TRBD1 (5 bases). CDR1 and CDR2 from the germline V gene are KGHSH and LQKENI. Trimming shortened V by 0 bases and J by 0 bases, and 11 bases separated the two germline ends. This CDR3 is 16 amino acids long. CDR3 nucleotides: TGTGCCAGCTCACCACCCCGGACAACGGTGAACACTGAAGCTTTCTTT. Amino acids: CASSPPRTTVNTEAFF.

The chain combines TRBV3-1 (or the pseudogene TRBV3-2) with TRBJ1-1, with D possibly matching TRBD1 (6 bases). Germline values: CDR1 LGHDT, CDR2 YNNKEL (reference sequence). V dropped 7 bases and J dropped 4 bases, with 19 bases sitting between them. This CDR3 region has 15 residues. CDR3 protein: CASNLQGGGGTEAFF. CDR3 sequence (DNA): TGTGCCAGCAACCTTCAGGGAGGGGGAGGCACTGAAGCTTTCTTT.

The V call is TRBV2, the J call TRBJ1-2, with D possibly TRBD1 on 6 matching bases. The CDR3 length is 15 residues. V was clipped by 4 bases and J by 8 bases, with 20 bases between them. Germline CDR1 is SNHLY and CDR2 is FYNNEI. The CDR3, as DNA: TGTGCCAGCAGTGGGCAGGGGATTAAGCCCGGAGGCTACACCTTC. Its translation is CASSGQGIKPGGYTF.

This chain joins TRBV7-9 and TRBJ2-3; possibly TRBD2 for D (6 bases). The CDR3 is 14 residues long. V was trimmed by 1 base and J by 3 bases, leaving 8 bases between them. The V gene's germline CDR1 is SEHNR and CDR2 FQNEAQ (reference sequence). The DNA of the CDR3 is TGTGCCAGCAGCTTAGTTGGGGGGACAGATACGCAGTATTTT. Amino acid sequence: CASSLVGGTDTQYF.

The chain has TRBV5-4 and TRBJ1-6; the match to TRBD1 covers 9 bases. With 4 bases clipped from V and 6 bases from J, the junction kept 5 bases outside the gene matches. Per germline, CDR1 SGHNT and CDR2 YYREEE (reference sequence). This CDR3 has 15 amino acids. In nucleotides, the CDR3 is TGTGCCAGCAGCGGGACAGGGCTGGTTAATTCACCCCTCCACTTT. Protein: CASSGTGLVNSPLHF.

V is TRBV5-4 and J is TRBJ1-2, with D maybe TRBD1 (5 bases). CDR3 length: 16 residues. Germline loops: CDR1 SGHNT, CDR2 YYREEE (reference sequence). Trimming took off 1 base at V and 5 bases at J, with 18 bases between the two ends. CDR3 coding DNA: TGTGCCAGCAGCTTGACTTTGGTCAAAGCAGGGTATGGCTACACCTTC. This codes for CASSLTLVKAGYGYTF.

This clone was observed once. The rearrangement joins TRBV4-1 to TRBJ2-5; 10 nucleotides match TRBD1. Germline V gives CDR1 MGHRA, CDR2 YSYEKL. The V gene end was trimmed by 5 bases and the J gene end by 5 bases; junction bases not matched to a gene: 8. The CDR3 has 15 amino acids. This CDR3 reads CASSAPRTGGETQYF. CDR3 coding DNA: TGCGCCAGCAGCGCCCCTAGGACAGGGGGGGAGACCCAGTACTTC.

The chain has TRBV6-6 and TRBJ1-1; possibly TRBD1 for D (5 bases). Germline V gene data show CDR1 as MNHNY and CDR2 as SVGAGI (reference sequence). The CDR3 consists of 13 residues. V lost 6 bases and J 8 bases, leaving 16 bases between the germline ends. The CDR3: CASRSGQGGEAFF. DNA of the CDR3: TGTGCCAGCAGATCCGGGCAGGGTGGAGAAGCTTTCTTT.

This clone was observed a single time. The chain joins TRBV6-6 to TRBJ2-7; 7 bases fit TRBD2. This CDR3 is 13 amino acids long. The trim removed 7 bases at V and 4 bases at J, leaving 7 bases unmatched. CDR1 is MNHNY and CDR2 is SVGAGI in the germline V gene (reference sequence). The CDR3 DNA sequence: TGTGCCAGCATCCAAAGCGGGGAGTACGAGCAGTACTTC. Its translation: CASIQSGEYEQYF.

This chain joins TRBV5-1 and TRBJ1-1, with D possibly matching TRBD1 (6 bases). V lost 5 bases to trimming and J lost 1 base, with 9 bases between them. Germline V gene data show CDR1 as SGHRS and CDR2 as YFSETQ. The CDR3 length is 13 residues. CDR3 sequence (DNA): TGCGCCAGCAGTTCAGGGGCGAACACTGAAGCTTTCTTT. Protein: CASSSGANTEAFF.

The rearrangement links TRBV18 to TRBJ1-1, with 7 bases that match TRBD1. V dropped 4 bases and J dropped 4; count of bases not matched to a gene: 3. Germline V CDR1 and CDR2: KGHSH, LQKENI. The CDR3 is 13 residues long. The CDR3 DNA sequence: TGTGCCAGCTCACAGGGGGCAGGCACTGAAGCTTTCTTT. Its translation: CASSQGAGTEAFF.

V gene TRBV18 combines with J gene TRBJ2-7; D may be TRBD2 (6 bases). V dropped 6 bases and J dropped 3 bases, with 18 bases sitting between them. Per the germline V gene, CDR1 is KGHSH and CDR2 is LQKENI. The CDR3 extends over 15 amino acids. The CDR3, as DNA: TGTGCCAGCTCCCGGCGGGGAGGAGGTAACTACGAGCAGTACTTC. This encodes CASSRRGGGNYEQYF.

The rearrangement links TRBV6-1 to TRBJ2-3, with D maybe TRBD2 (6 bases). The CDR3 sequence is 16 residues long. The V end was cut by 4 bases, the J end by 1 base, with 15 bases between. The germline gives CDR1 MNHNS, CDR2 SASEGT. The CDR3 here is CASSANRDSRTDTQYF. CDR3 nucleotide sequence: TGTGCCAGCAGTGCAAACCGGGACTCCCGCACAGATACGCAGTATTTT.

J is TRBJ2-7 and V is TRBV30; D may be TRBD2 (5 bases). The length of the CDR3 is 14 residues. Germline V gene sequence: CDR1 GTSNPN, CDR2 SVGIG (reference sequence). Trimming removed 2 bases from V and 7 bases from J, with 18 bases in between. CDR3 residues: CAWSQGIATGEQYF. As DNA, the CDR3 is TGTGCCTGGAGTCAAGGGATAGCCACGGGGGAGCAGTACTTC.

The rearrangement uses TRBV5-1 and TRBJ1-5, with 10 bases that match TRBD1. This CDR3 contains 14 residues. Germline V lookup: CDR1 SGHRS, CDR2 YFSETQ. The junction had 1 base not matched to a gene; V was cut back by 2 bases and J by 5 bases. DNA for the CDR3: TGCGCCAGCAGCTTTGGGACAGGGGATCAGCCCCAGCATTTT. Translated, it gives CASSFGTGDQPQHF.

The count of this clone is one. This sequence joins TRBV11-2 and TRBJ2-5, with TRBD2 identical over 7 bases. The CDR3 runs to 14 residues. Trimming took 4 bases from V and 5 from J; bases not matched to a gene: 7. In germline, CDR1 is SGHAT, CDR2 FQNNGV. Here the CDR3 reads CASSSAGVGETQYF. CDR3 nucleotides: TGTGCCAGCAGCTCCGCGGGGGTCGGGGAGACCCAGTACTTC.

This clone showed up just once. J is TRBJ2-5 and V is TRBV7-2, with D possibly being TRBD1 (6 bases). CDR3 length: 17 amino acids. The germline V gene has CDR1 SGHTA and CDR2 FQGNSA. V was shortened by 1 base and J by 1 base, with 16 bases between the two germline ends. The CDR3 nucleotides are TGTGCCAGCAGCTTAGAGGTGGGACAAGGGATCCAAGAGACCCAGTACTTC. Encoded protein: CASSLEVGQGIQETQYF.

The chain has TRBV24-1 and TRBJ2-7; 8 nucleotides line up with TRBD2. With V trimmed by 1 base and J by 1 base, 8 bases remained unmatched. The V gene's germline CDR1 is KGHDR and CDR2 SFDVKD. The CDR3 has 17 amino acids. CDR3 residues: CATSDFEVAGSSYEQYF. The DNA of the CDR3 is TGTGCCACCAGTGATTTTGAAGTAGCGGGATCGTCCTACGAGCAGTACTTC.

The chain has TRBV10-3 and TRBJ1-1; D is unresolved. V dropped 3 bases and J dropped 5 bases, with 10 bases sitting between them. CDR3 size: 13 residues. CDR1 is ENHRY and CDR2 is SYGVKD in the germline V gene. The CDR3 spells CAISERVETEAFF. In nucleotides, the CDR3 is TGTGCCATCAGTGAACGGGTTGAAACTGAAGCTTTCTTT.

The V call is TRBV5-1, the J call TRBJ1-5; weak D call: TRBD1 (5 bases). Trimming cost V 0 bases and J 6 bases, with 13 bases left between them. The CDR3 loop spans 15 amino acids. The V gene's germline CDR1 is SGHRS and CDR2 YFSETQ. The CDR3 nucleotides are TGCGCCAGCAGCTTGGCTCCAGGCGGGGGTCAGCCCCAGCATTTT. This encodes CASSLAPGGGQPQHF.

The chain combines TRBV5-1 with TRBJ1-2; 7 nucleotides agree with TRBD1. Germline V gives CDR1 SGHRS, CDR2 YFSETQ. The CDR3 extends over 13 amino acids. Trimming took 0 bases from V and 8 from J; bases not matched to a gene: 4. The CDR3 bases are TGCGCCAGCAGCTTGGAGGGGGCGGAGGGCTACACCTTC. Amino acids: CASSLEGAEGYTF.